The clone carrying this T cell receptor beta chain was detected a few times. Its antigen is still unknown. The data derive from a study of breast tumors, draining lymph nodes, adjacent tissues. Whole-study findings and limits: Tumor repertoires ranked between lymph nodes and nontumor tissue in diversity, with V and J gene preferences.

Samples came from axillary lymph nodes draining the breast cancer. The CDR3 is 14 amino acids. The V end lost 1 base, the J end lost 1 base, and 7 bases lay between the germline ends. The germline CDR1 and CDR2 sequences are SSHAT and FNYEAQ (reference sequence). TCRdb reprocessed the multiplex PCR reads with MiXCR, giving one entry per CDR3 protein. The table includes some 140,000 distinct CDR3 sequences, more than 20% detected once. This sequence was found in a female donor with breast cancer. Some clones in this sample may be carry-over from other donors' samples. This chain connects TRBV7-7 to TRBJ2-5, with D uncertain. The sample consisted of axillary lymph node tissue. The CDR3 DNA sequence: TGTGCCAGCAGCTTAGGGCCGACCCAAGAGACCCAGTACTTC. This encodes CASSLGPTQETQYF.